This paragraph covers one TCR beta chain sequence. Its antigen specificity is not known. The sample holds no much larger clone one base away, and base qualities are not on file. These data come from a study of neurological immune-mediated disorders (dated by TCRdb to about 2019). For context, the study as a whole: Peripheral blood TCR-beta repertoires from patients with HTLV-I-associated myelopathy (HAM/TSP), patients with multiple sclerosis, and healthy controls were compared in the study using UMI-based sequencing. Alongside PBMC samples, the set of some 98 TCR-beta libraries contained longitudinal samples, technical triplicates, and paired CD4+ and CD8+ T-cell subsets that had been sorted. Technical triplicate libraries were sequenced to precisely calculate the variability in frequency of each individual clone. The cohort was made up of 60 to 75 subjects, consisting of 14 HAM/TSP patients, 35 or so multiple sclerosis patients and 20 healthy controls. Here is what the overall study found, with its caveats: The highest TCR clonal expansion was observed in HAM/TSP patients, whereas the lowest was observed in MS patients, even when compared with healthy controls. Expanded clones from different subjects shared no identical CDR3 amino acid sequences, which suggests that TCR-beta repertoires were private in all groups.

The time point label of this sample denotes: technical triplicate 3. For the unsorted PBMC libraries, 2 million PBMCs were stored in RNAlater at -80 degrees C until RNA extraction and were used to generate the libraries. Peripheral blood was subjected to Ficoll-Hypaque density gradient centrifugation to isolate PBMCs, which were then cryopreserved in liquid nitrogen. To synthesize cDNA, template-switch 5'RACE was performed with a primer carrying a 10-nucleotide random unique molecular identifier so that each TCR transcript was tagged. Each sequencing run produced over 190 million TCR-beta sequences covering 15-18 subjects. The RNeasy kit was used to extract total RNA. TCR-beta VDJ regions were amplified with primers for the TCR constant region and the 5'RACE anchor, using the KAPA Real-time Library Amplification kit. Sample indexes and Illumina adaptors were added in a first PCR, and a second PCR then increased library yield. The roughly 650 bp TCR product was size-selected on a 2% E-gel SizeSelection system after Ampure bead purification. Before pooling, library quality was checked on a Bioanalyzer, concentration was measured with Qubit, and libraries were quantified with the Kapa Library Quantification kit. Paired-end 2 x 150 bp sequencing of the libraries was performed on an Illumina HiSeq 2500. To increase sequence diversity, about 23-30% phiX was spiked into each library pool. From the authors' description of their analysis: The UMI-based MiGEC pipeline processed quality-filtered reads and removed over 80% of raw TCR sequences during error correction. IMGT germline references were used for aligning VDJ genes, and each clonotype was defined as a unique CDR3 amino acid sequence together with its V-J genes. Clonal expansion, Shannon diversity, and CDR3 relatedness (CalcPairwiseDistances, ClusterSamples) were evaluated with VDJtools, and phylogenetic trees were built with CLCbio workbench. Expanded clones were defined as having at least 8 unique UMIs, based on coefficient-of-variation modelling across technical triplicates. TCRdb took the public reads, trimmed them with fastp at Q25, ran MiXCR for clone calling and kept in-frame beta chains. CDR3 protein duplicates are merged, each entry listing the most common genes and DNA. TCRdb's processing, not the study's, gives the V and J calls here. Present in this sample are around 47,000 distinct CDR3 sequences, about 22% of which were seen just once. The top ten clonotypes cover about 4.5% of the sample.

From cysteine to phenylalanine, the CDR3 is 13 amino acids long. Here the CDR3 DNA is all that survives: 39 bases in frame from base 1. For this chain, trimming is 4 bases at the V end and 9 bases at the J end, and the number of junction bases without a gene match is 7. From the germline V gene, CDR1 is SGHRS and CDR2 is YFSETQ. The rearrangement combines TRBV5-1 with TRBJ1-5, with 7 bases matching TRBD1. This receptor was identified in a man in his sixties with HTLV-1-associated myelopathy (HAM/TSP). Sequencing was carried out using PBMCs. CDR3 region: CASSPGTAGPQHF. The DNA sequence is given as TGCGCCAGCAGCCCCGGGACAGCAGGGCCCCAGCATTTT.